This T cell receptor beta chain emerged from a study of CD8+ T cells in alopecia areata. The CDR3 length is 15 residues. The V gene's germline CDR1 is SNHLY and CDR2 FYNNEI. Trimming stripped 11 bases from V and 4 bases from J, with 20 bases between. In the case of this clone: The antigen remains undetermined.

RNA extraction was followed by reverse transcription into cDNA, which acted as the sequencing template. The assay was immunoSEQ multiplex PCR, and TCRdb's table has in-frame clones only and misses some. The repertoire holds around 150,000 clones, with roughly four fifths as singletons. Treatment denoted: oral pan-JAK inhibitor, 5-10 mg twice daily. Lesional scalp punch biopsies and peripheral blood were collected from alopecia areata patients. Study observations and caveats: In lesional scalp, particularly from alopecia totalis/universalis, clonality was higher than in normal scalp.

This chain connects TRBV2 to TRBJ2-2; tentative D call: TRBD1 (6 bases). The sequence derives from a human donor with alopecia areata. The source was CD8+ T cells sorted from blood, collected at week 4, from a patient treated with tofacitinib. CDR3 nucleotides: TGTGCCTTCCTACCACAGGGTAGCCCCACCGGGGAGCTGTTTTTT. It encodes CAFLPQGSPTGELFF. Using reference TRBV2 and TRBJ2-2 for the parts outside the CDR3, the full variable domain is EPEVTQTPSHQVTQMGQEVILRCVPISNHLYFYWYRQILGQKVEFLVSFYNNEISEKSEIFDDQFSVERPDGSNFTLKIRSTKLEDSAMYFCAFLPQGSPTGELFFGEGSRLTVL.